Below, one T cell receptor (beta chain) is given with its context. Its specificity is unknown. The sample comes from a study of OX40 agonist ivuxolimab in advanced cancers. Study overall: Participants averaged about 60 years of age (range 23 to 79) and were approximately 81% male. Study observations and caveats: The authors also found low normalized T-cell clonal expansion in some nonresponders.

Some clones are missing from TCRdb's copy, which holds only in-frame ones; the method was immunoSEQ multiplex PCR. The repertoire holds roughly 120,000 clones, 85% to 95% seen once, with under 0.9% in the top ten. The sample was CD4+ or CD8+ T cells sorted from blood, taken in a trial of the OX40 agonist ivuxolimab. The origin of this receptor is an adult with an advanced solid tumor such as melanoma, head and neck, liver or kidney cancer.

CDR3 residues: CASSPGQGAYNEQFF. CDR3 coding DNA: TGCGCCAGCAGCCCGGGACAGGGGGCCTACAATGAGCAGTTCTTC. The J gene is TRBJ2-1, the V gene TRBV5-1, with 11 bases fitting TRBD1. This CDR3 comprises 15 residues. The junction had 2 bases not matched to a gene; V was cut back by 4 bases and J by 2 bases. Germline values: CDR1 SGHRS, CDR2 YFSETQ.